This T cell receptor (beta chain) is drawn from a study of tumor and adjacent non-tumor tissue in lung cancer. Whole-study context: Histology: 12 adenocarcinoma, a couple of squamous cell carcinoma, 1 small cell lung cancer.

This CDR3 contains 14 residues. Germline V CDR1 and CDR2: SQVTM, ANQGSEA. As concerns this clonotype: Its cognate antigen is unknown. The junction shows a germline mismatch at one end, possibly a read error.

The library came from three nested PCR rounds adapted from ARM-PCR protocols. TCRdb redid the calling of the multiplex PCR reads with MiXCR, one entry per CDR3 protein. There are 65,000 to 95,000 distinct CDR3 sequences in the sample; around 70% occur only once, and over 10% lies in the top ten. General study findings and limits: Tumor TCR diversity, when higher, was linked to shorter survival. Tumor repertoires had a smaller top 100 clone share than normal lung.

No cell sorting was done before RNA was extracted from the tissue. Newly diagnosed lung cancer patients had thoracic surgery in China, August–November 2014, without prior chemotherapy. The chain couples TRBV29-1 to TRBJ1-1; 8 nucleotides match TRBD1. The sequenced sample consisted of lung tumor tissue. The sequence derives from a woman in her 70s with non-small cell lung cancer. The CDR3 sequence is CSVVNRGMNTEAFF. The CDR3 bases are TGTAGCGTTGTCAACAGGGGGATGAACACTGAAGCTTTCTTT.